This T cell receptor (beta chain) was observed in a study of cytomegalovirus exposure and HLA in healthy donors. The CDR3 has 15 amino acids. The V gene end was trimmed by 2 bases and the J gene end by 8 bases; junction bases not matched to a gene: 5. Germline lookup yields CDR1 SGDLS and CDR2 YYNGEE. The PCR contained 60 Vbeta and 13 Jbeta primers. Produced via immunoSEQ multiplex PCR; TCRdb's table is partial and in-frame only. Of approximately 200,000 clones listed, around 80% are singletons. The clonotype originates from a woman aged 25 to 45 in good health and CMV-seropositive. The chain combines TRBV9 with TRBJ2-1; 12 bases match TRBD2. Sequenced sample: PBMCs. CDR3 protein: CASSVETSGRDEQFF. The CDR3 bases are TGTGCCAGCAGCGTCGAGACTAGCGGGAGAGATGAGCAGTTCTTC.